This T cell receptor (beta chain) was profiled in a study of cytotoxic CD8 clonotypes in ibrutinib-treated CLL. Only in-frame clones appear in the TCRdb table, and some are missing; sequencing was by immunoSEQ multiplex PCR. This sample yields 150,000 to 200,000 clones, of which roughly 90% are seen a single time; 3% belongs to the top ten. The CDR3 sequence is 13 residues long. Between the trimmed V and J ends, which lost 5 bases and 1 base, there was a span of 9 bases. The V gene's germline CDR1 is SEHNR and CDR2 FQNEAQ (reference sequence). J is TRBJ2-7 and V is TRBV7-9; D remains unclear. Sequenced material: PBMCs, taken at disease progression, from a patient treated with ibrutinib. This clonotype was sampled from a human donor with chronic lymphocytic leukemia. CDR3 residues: CASSDGQSYEQYF. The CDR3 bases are TGTGCCAGCAGCGACGGGCAATCCTACGAGCAGTACTTC.